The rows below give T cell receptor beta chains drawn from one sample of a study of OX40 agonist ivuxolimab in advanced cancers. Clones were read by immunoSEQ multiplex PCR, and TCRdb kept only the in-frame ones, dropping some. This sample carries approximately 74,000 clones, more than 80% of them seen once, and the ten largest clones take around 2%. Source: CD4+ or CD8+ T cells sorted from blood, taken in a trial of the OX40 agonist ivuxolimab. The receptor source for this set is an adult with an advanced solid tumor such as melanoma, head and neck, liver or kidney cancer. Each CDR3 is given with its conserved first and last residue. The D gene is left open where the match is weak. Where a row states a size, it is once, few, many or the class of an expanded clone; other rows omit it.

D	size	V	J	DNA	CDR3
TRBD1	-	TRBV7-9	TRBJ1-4	TGTGCCAGCAGCTTACTGGCAGGGGGAGAAAAACTGTTTTTT	CASSLLAGGEKLFF
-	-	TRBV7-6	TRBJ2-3	TGTGCCAGCAGCTTAGGGGGGGGCTCAAGCACAGATACGCAGTATTTT	CASSLGGGSSTDTQYF
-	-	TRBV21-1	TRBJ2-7	TGTGCCAGCAGCATGTCCGGCCAGGGTAGGAACGAGCAGTACTTC	CASSMSGQGRNEQYF
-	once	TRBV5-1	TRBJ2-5	TGCGCCAGCAGCTTGGCCACTAGCATGGTCCAAGAGACCCAGTACTTC	CASSLATSMVQETQYF
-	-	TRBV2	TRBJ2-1	TGTGCCAGCGGCCCGACGCCGTACAATGAGCAGTTCTTC	CASGPTPYNEQFF
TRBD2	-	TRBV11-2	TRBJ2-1	TGTGCCAGCAGCTTAGGAGCGGGAGTTTCCTACAATGAGCAGTTCTTC	CASSLGAGVSYNEQFF
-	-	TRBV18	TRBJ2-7	TGTGCCAGCTCACCAGTATACGAGCAGTACTTC	CASSPVYEQYF
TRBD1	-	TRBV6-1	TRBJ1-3	TGTGCCAGCAGGCTCACAGGGGCTGGAAACACCATATATTTT	CASRLTGAGNTIYF
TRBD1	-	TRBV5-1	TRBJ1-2	TGCGCCAGCAGTGATAACGCGGGACAGGGGAACTATGGCTACACCTTC	CASSDNAGQGNYGYTF
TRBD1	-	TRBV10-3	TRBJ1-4	TGTGCCATCTCAAGGACAGGGGAAAAACTGTTTTTT	CAISRTGEKLFF
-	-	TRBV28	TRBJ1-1	TGTGCCAGCAGTTTTCCAGGGTTCACTGAAGCTTTCTTT	CASSFPGFTEAFF
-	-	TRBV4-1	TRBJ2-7	TGCGCCAGCAGCCATGGGCAGGGAAATCGGTACGAGCAGTACTTC	CASSHGQGNRYEQYF
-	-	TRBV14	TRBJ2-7	TGTGCCAGCAGCCTGAGAGCCTACTACGAGCAGTACTTC	CASSLRAYYEQYF
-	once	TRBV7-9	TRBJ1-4	TGTGCCAGCAGCTTGGCGGCGGGGGGCGGTGAAAAACTGTTTTTT	CASSLAAGGGEKLFF
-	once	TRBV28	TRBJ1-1	TGTGCCAGCAGTTTATCACCCGGGTACTATGAAGCTTTCTTT	CASSLSPGYYEAFF